This TCR beta chain was profiled in a study of T cell clones after liver transplantation. A remark on this clone: Antigen specificity is unknown.

The table came from immunoSEQ multiplex PCR; TCRdb's copy has only in-frame clones and leaves some out. The table has some 59,000 clones, about two thirds seen once. In germline, CDR1 is SGHDT, CDR2 YYEEEE. This CDR3 is built from 15 residues. V lost 2 bases and J 0 bases, leaving 12 bases between the germline ends. General observations from the study: Graft donor-reactive T cells may have migrated into the graft rather than being deleted. A significant post-transplant drop in circulating graft-donor-reactive CD4 TCRbeta sequences occurred in most of the 8 subjects.

This TCR was recovered from a human donor who received a liver transplant. The gene calls are TRBV5-6 and TRBJ2-7, with D possibly matching TRBD2 (6 bases). Material: CD4+ T cells from blood, obtained before liver transplant. CDR3 residues: CASSFVDYSSYEQYF. DNA of the CDR3: TGTGCCAGCAGCTTCGTGGACTATAGCTCCTACGAGCAGTACTTC.